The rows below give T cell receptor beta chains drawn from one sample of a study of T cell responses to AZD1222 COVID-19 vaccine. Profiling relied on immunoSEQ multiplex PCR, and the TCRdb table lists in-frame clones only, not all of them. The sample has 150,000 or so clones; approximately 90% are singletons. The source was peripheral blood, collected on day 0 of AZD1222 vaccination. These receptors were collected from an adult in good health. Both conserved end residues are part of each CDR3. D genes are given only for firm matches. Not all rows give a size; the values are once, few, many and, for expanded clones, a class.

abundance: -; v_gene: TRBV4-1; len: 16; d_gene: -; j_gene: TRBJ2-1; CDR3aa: CASSVGAQSSYNEQFF; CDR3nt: TGCGCCAGCAGCGTGGGGGCCCAGAGCTCCTACAATGAGCAGTTCTTC
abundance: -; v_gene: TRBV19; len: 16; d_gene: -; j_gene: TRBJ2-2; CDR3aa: CASSIQPLVNTGELFF; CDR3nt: TGTGCCAGTAGTATCCAACCGCTAGTGAACACCGGGGAGCTGTTTTTT
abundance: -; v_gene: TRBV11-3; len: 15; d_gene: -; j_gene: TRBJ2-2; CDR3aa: CASSSFGAGTGELFF; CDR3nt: TGTGCCAGCAGCTCCTTTGGGGCGGGGACCGGGGAGCTGTTTTTT
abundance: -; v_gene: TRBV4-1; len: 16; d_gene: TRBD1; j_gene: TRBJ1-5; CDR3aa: CASSRSTGGRDQPQHF; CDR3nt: TGCGCCAGCAGCCGAAGTACAGGGGGCCGGGATCAGCCCCAGCATTTT
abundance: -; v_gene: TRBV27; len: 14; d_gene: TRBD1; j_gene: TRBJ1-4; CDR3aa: CASSYRGPSEKLFF; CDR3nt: TGTGCCAGCAGTTACAGGGGGCCAAGCGAAAAACTGTTTTTT
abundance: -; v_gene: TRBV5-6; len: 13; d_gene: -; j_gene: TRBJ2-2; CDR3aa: CASSLVRAGELFF; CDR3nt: TGTGCCAGCAGCTTGGTCCGGGCCGGGGAGCTGTTTTTT
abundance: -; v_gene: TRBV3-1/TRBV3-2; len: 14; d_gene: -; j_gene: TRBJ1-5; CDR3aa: CASSHKGYNQPQHF; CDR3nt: TGTGCCAGCAGCCACAAGGGATATAATCAGCCCCAGCATTTT
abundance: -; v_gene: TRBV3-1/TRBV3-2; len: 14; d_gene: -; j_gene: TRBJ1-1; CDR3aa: CASSHLRGSTEAFF; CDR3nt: TGTGCCAGCAGCCACCTTCGTGGGAGCACTGAAGCTTTCTTT
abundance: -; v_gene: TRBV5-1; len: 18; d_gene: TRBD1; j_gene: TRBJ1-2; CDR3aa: CASSPGPLSGQGAIGYTF; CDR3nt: TGCGCCAGCAGCCCAGGCCCTCTCTCAGGACAGGGGGCTATCGGCTACACCTTC
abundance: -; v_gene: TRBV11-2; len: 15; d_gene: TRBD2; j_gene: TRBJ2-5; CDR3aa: CASSLGVSKREAQYF; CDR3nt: TGTGCCAGCAGCTTAGGAGTGTCTAAACGGGAGGCCCAGTACTTC
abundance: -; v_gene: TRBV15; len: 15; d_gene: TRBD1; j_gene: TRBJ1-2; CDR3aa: CATSSRQGRNYGYTF; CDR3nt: TGTGCCACCAGCAGTCGACAGGGTAGAAACTATGGCTACACCTTC
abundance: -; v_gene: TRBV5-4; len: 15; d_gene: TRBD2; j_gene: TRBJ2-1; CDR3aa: CASSPGSGTYNEQFF; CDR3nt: TGTGCCAGCAGCCCGGGTAGCGGGACTTACAATGAGCAGTTCTTC
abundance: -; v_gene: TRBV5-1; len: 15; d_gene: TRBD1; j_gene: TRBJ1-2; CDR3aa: CASSPGTAANYGYTF; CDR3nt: TGCGCCAGCAGCCCCGGGACAGCAGCTAACTATGGCTACACCTTC
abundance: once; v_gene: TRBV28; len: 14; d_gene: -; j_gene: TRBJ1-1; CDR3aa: CASSLAGAVGEAFF; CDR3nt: TGTGCCAGCAGTTTAGCAGGCGCGGTGGGTGAAGCTTTCTTT
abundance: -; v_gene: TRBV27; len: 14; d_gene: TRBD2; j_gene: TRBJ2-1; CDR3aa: CASSRSGAYNEQFF; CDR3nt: TGTGCCAGCAGCAGAAGCGGGGCCTACAATGAGCAGTTCTTC
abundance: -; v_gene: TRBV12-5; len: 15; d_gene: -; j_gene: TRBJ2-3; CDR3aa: CASGLPDLAQGTQYF; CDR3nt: TGTGCTAGTGGTTTACCAGACCTCGCGCAAGGTACGCAGTATTTT
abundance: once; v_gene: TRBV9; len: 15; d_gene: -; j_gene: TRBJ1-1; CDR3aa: CASSPHRLLNTEAFF; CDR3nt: TGTGCCAGCAGCCCTCACCGACTTCTAAACACTGAAGCTTTCTTT
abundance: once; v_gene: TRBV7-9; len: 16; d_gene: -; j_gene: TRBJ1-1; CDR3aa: CASSAGTPKPNTEAFF; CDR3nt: TGTGCCAGCAGCGCCGGGACTCCGAAGCCGAACACTGAAGCTTTCTTT
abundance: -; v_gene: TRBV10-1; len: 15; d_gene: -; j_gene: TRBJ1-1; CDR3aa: CASSSGTLQRAEAFF; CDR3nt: TGCGCCAGCAGCTCCGGGACACTTCAACGAGCTGAAGCTTTCTTT
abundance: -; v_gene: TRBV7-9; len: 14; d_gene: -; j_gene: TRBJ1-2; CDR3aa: CASTPEGGNYGYTF; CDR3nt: TGTGCCAGCACTCCTGAGGGGGGGAACTATGGCTACACCTTC
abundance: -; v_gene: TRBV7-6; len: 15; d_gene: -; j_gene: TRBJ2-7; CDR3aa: CTSSFGQEFYYEQYF; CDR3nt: TGTACCAGCAGCTTCGGCCAGGAATTTTACTACGAGCAGTACTTC
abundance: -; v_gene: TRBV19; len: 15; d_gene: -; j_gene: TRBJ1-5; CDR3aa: CASSPRGSPNQPQHF; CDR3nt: TGTGCCAGTAGTCCGAGGGGCAGCCCTAATCAGCCCCAGCATTTT
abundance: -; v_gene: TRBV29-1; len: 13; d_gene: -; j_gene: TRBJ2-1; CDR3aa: CSAAKEFYNEQFF; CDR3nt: TGCAGCGCGGCGAAGGAATTCTACAATGAGCAGTTCTTC
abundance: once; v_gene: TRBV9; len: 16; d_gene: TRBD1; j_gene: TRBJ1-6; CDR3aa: CASSVAPQGAGSPLHF; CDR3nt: TGTGCCAGCAGCGTAGCGCCACAGGGGGCCGGGTCACCCCTCCACTTT
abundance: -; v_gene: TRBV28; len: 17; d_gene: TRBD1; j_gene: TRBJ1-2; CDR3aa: CASSPHARDRSLYGYTF; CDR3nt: TGTGCCAGCAGTCCCCACGCCCGGGACAGGTCATTATATGGCTACACCTTC
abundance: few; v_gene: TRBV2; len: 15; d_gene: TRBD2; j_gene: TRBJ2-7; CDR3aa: CASSEKREVRYEQYF; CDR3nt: TGTGCCAGCAGTGAAAAGCGGGAGGTCCGTTACGAGCAGTACTTC
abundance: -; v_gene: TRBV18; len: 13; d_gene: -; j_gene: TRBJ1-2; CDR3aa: CASSARRVGGYTF; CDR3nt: TGTGCCAGCTCAGCCCGACGAGTTGGCGGCTACACCTTC
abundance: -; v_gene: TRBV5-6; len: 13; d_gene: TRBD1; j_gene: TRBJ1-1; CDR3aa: CASTHRGSTEAFF; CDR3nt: TGTGCCAGCACCCACAGGGGGTCCACTGAAGCTTTCTTT